These T cell receptor beta chains were read from a single sample in a study of tumor and adjacent non-tumor tissue in lung cancer. TCRdb redid the calling of the multiplex PCR reads with MiXCR, one entry per CDR3 protein. The data show under 95,000 distinct CDR3 sequences, roughly three fifths seen once. Source material: lung tumor tissue. Source of these receptors: a man in his 70s with non-small cell lung cancer. CDR3s include the opening cysteine and the closing phenylalanine or tryptophan. A D gene is named only where the DNA matches it firmly. Clone size, where shown, is once, few, many, or a class for clones that have expanded.

J: TRBJ2-3
size: -
V: TRBV6-1
D: TRBD1
CDR3: CVSQAFGTGSDSQYF
DNA: TGTGTCAGTCAGGCATTCGGGACAGGGTCAGATTCGCAGTATTTT

J: TRBJ1-4
size: many
V: TRBV4-1
D: -
CDR3: CASSPPAARNEKLFF
DNA: TGCGCCAGCAGCCCCCCGGCAGCCCGAAATGAAAAACTGTTTTTT

J: TRBJ2-1
size: -
V: TRBV14
D: -
CDR3: CASSQTRGQFF
DNA: TGTGCCAGCAGCCAAACCCGGGGGCAGTTCTTC

J: TRBJ1-1
size: few
V: TRBV11-2
D: -
CDR3: CASSPGGAMNTEAFF
DNA: TGTGCCAGCAGCCCGGGGGGGGCCATGAACACTGAAGCTTTCTTT

J: TRBJ2-2
size: -
V: TRBV5-4
D: -
CDR3: CASSSVEYTGSCFF
DNA: -

J: TRBJ2-5
size: once
V: TRBV6-1
D: -
CDR3: CASSYETQYF
DNA: TGTGCCAGCAGTTACGAGACCCAGTACTTC

J: TRBJ2-4
size: -
V: TRBV18
D: -
CDR3: CASSPQFRRKNIQYF
DNA: TGTGCCAGCTCACCCCAGTTTCGGAGGAAAAACATTCAGTACTTC

J: TRBJ2-5
size: -
V: TRBV24-1
D: TRBD1
CDR3: CATSGGQGANQETQYF
DNA: TGTGCCACCAGTGGCGGACAGGGGGCGAACCAAGAGACCCAGTACTTC

J: TRBJ2-4
size: many
V: TRBV30
D: -
CDR3: CAWRGIHDGKNIQYF
DNA: TGTGCCTGGAGAGGTATACACGACGGCAAAAACATTCAGTACTTC

J: TRBJ1-1
size: -
V: TRBV5-6
D: -
CDR3: CASCLGLQNEAFF
DNA: TGTGCCAGCTGCTTGGGGTTGCAGAATGAAGCTTTCTTT

J: TRBJ1-1
size: -
V: TRBV20-1
D: TRBD1
CDR3: CSGRTGNTEAFF
DNA: TGCAGTGGTCGGACAGGGAACACTGAAGCTTTCTTT

J: TRBJ1-1
size: -
V: TRBV5-5
D: -
CDR3: CASSLGTGFMDTEAFF
DNA: TGTGCCAGCAGCTTAGGAACAGGCTTCATGGACACTGAAGCTTTCTTT

J: TRBJ2-3
size: -
V: TRBV10-1
D: -
CDR3: CVSSVGSDTQYF
DNA: TGCGTAAGCAGCGTCGGATCAGATACGCAATATTTT

J: TRBJ2-4
size: once
V: TRBV11-3
D: -
CDR3: CASSLSRGNSKNILYF
DNA: TGTGCCAGCAGCCTGAGCAGGGGTAATTCCAAAAACATTCTGTACTTC

J: TRBJ2-4
size: many
V: TRBV10-3
D: -
CDR3: CAISESTPSQGIQYF
DNA: TGTGCCATCAGTGAGTCAACCCCCAGCCAGGGCATTCAGTACTTC

J: TRBJ2-6
size: -
V: TRBV5-1
D: -
CDR3: CASRPGEGANVLTF
DNA: TGCGCCAGCAGGCCCGGTGAGGGGGCCAACGTCCTGACTTTC

J: TRBJ2-7
size: -
V: TRBV6-5
D: -
CDR3: CACRQRDSYEQYF
DNA: TGTGCATGCAGGCAACGAGACAGCTACGAGCAGTACTTC

J: TRBJ2-7
size: once
V: TRBV11-3
D: -
CDR3: CANSLAPGGGHEQYF
DNA: TGTGCCAACAGCTTGGCGCCGGGCGGCGGGCACGAGCAATACTTC

J: TRBJ2-5
size: many
V: TRBV4-1
D: TRBD1
CDR3: CASSLPGTAQETQYF
DNA: TGCGCCAGCAGCCTCCCCGGGACAGCACAAGAGACCCAGTACTTC

J: TRBJ2-6
size: -
V: TRBV24-1
D: -
CDR3: CTIERTPGANVLTF
DNA: TGTACCATCGAGCGGACTCCAGGGGCCAACGTCCTGACTTTC

J: TRBJ2-7
size: -
V: TRBV2
D: TRBD1
CDR3: CASSEQGVGYEQYF
DNA: TGTGCCAGCAGTGAGCAGGGGGTCGGCTACGAGCAGTACTTC

J: TRBJ2-7
size: -
V: TRBV11-2
D: -
CDR3: CASTLDPWYEQYF
DNA: TGTGCCAGCACCTTAGACCCATGGTACGAGCAGTACTTC

J: TRBJ2-5
size: few
V: TRBV20-1
D: TRBD1
CDR3: CSGNRGRYQETQYF
DNA: TGCAGCGGAAACAGGGGACGGTACCAAGAGACCCAGTACTTC

J: TRBJ2-3
size: -
V: TRBV30
D: -
CDR3: CAWKWADTQYF
DNA: TGTGCCTGGAAGTGGGCAGATACGCAGTATTTT

J: TRBJ2-7
size: -
V: TRBV20-1
D: TRBD2
CDR3: CSARPPSGRALEQYF
DNA: TGCAGTGCTAGACCCCCAAGCGGGAGGGCCCTCGAGCAGTACTTC

J: TRBJ2-3
size: -
V: TRBV11-2
D: -
CDR3: CASSSHRDGMGLYTDTQYF
DNA: TGTGCCAGCAGTTCCCATCGAGACGGCATGGGGCTGTACACGGATACGCAGTATTTT

J: TRBJ2-7
size: -
V: TRBV10-3
D: -
CDR3: CGISGVTTLAEQYF
DNA: TGTGGCATCAGTGGCGTGACTACCCTCGCCGAGCAGTACTTC

J: TRBJ2-7
size: -
V: TRBV4-1
D: -
CDR3: CASRQDLVSYYEQCF
DNA: TGCGCCAGCCGCCAAGATTTGGTGTCCTACTACGAGCAGTGCTTC

J: TRBJ1-1
size: once
V: TRBV29-1
D: -
CDR3: CSVLGSAGTTDAWNTETFF
DNA: TGCAGCGTTTTGGGTTCAGCGGGAACTACCGATGCCTGGAACACTGAAACTTTCTTT

J: TRBJ2-1
size: -
V: TRBV6-1
D: -
CDR3: CASTEARGGYNEQFF
DNA: TGTGCCAGCACCGAAGCGAGAGGGGGCTACAATGAGCAGTTCTTC

J: TRBJ2-4
size: many
V: TRBV6-1
D: -
CDR3: CASSEWRPKNIQYF
DNA: TGTGCCAGCAGTGAATGGCGACCGAAAAACATTCAGTACTTC

J: TRBJ1-4
size: -
V: TRBV29-1
D: -
CDR3: CNAVGDGYNEKVFF
DNA: TGCAACGCGGTGGGCGACGGATACAATGAAAAAGTGTTTTTT

J: TRBJ2-2
size: -
V: TRBV11-2
D: -
CDR3: CASNLQAWTEELFF
DNA: TGTGCCAGCAACTTACAAGCCTGGACAGAGGAGCTGTTCTTT

J: TRBJ2-1
size: -
V: TRBV12-3/TRBV12-4
D: -
CDR3: CASSFGPSSPYNEQFF
DNA: TGTGCCAGCAGTTTTGGGCCTTCAAGCCCCTACAATGAGCAGTTCTTC

J: TRBJ2-5
size: once
V: TRBV11-3
D: -
CDR3: CANSPSLGETQHF
DNA: TGTGCCAACAGCCCAAGCTTGGGAGAGACCCAGCACTTC

J: TRBJ2-5
size: -
V: TRBV10-3
D: -
CDR3: CASSASIPQETQYF
DNA: TGTGCCAGCTCGGCCTCCATACCTCAAGAGACCCAGTACTTC

J: TRBJ2-7
size: -
V: TRBV6-6
D: -
CDR3: CASSYSGGNGQYF
DNA: TGTGCTAGCAGTTACTCAGGGGGGAACGGGCAGTACTTC

J: TRBJ2-5
size: -
V: TRBV29-1
D: -
CDR3: CSIERTDQDTQYF
DNA: TGCAGTATTGAAAGGACAGACCAAGATACCCAGTACTTC

J: TRBJ2-3
size: many
V: TRBV5-1
D: -
CDR3: CASSRQGGGTDTQYF
DNA: TGCGCCAGCAGCCGCCAGGGGGGCGGAACAGATACGCAGTATTTT

J: TRBJ2-3
size: -
V: TRBV11-2
D: -
CDR3: CASRLDRMTSTYTQYF
DNA: TGTGCCAGCAGATTAGACAGGATGACTAGCACATATACGCAGTATTTT

J: TRBJ2-2
size: -
V: TRBV7-9
D: TRBD1
CDR3: CASSTTPGTGRVRGDFGPGELFF
DNA: TGTGCCAGCAGCACAACTCCCGGGACAGGGAGAGTAAGAGGGGACTTTGGGCCCGGGGAGCTGTTTTTT

J: TRBJ2-2
size: -
V: TRBV20-1
D: -
CDR3: CSARVQVTGTGELLF
DNA: TGCAGTGCTAGAGTTCAAGTGACAGGCACCGGGGAGCTACTTTTT

J: TRBJ2-6
size: medium-sized
V: TRBV6-5
D: -
CDR3: CASSSIYRGIRANVLTF
DNA: TGTGCCAGCAGTTCCATATATCGGGGGATTAGGGCCAACGTCCTGACTTTC

J: TRBJ1-5
size: -
V: TRBV6-1
D: TRBD1
CDR3: CTGSDLPGQGAQPQHF
DNA: TGTACCGGCAGTGACCTACCGGGACAGGGGGCTCAGCCCCAGCATTTT

J: TRBJ2-7
size: -
V: TRBV20-1
D: TRBD1
CDR3: CDAPPGGPSSHEQYF
DNA: TGCGATGCCCCCCCAGGGGGCCCATCGAGCCACGAGCAGTACTTC

J: TRBJ1-4
size: -
V: TRBV5-1
D: -
CDR3: CASRRGGATNEKLFF
DNA: TGCGCCAGCAGGCGCGGGGGTGCAACTAATGAAAAACTGTTTTTT

J: TRBJ2-3
size: -
V: TRBV6-2/TRBV6-3
D: -
CDR3: CASSYQGNQSQYF
DNA: TGTGCCAGCAGTTACCAGGGCAATCAGTCCCAGTATTTT

J: TRBJ2-7
size: -
V: TRBV20-1
D: -
CDR3: CSAGAGPEQYF
DNA: TGCAGTGCTGGGGCGGGACCCGAGCAGTACTTC

J: TRBJ1-1
size: many
V: TRBV5-6
D: TRBD1
CDR3: CASSNDGRDSHTEAFF
DNA: TGTGCCAGCAGTAACGACGGTCGGGACAGCCACACTGAAGCTTTCTTT

J: TRBJ2-2
size: medium-sized
V: TRBV11-2
D: -
CDR3: CASSPRTVTGELFF
DNA: TGTGCCAGCAGCCCGAGGACAGTGACCGGGGAGCTGTTTTTT

J: TRBJ2-1
size: -
V: TRBV4-1
D: TRBD2
CDR3: CACNQATGTTRNEQFF
DNA: TGCGCCTGCAACCAGGCCACCGGGACTACGCGCAATGAGCAGTTCTTC

J: TRBJ2-7
size: few
V: TRBV29-1
D: -
CDR3: CSVESGAYEQYF
DNA: TGCAGCGTTGAATCGGGCGCCTACGAGCAGTACTTC